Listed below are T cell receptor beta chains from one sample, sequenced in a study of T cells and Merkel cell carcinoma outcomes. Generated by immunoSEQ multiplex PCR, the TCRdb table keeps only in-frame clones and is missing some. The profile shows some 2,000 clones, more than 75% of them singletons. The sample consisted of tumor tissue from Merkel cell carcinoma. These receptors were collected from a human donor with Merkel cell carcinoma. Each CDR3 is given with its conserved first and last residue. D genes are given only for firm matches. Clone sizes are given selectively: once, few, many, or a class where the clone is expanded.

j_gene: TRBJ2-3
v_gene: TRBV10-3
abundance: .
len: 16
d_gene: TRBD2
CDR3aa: CAISAQTSGGADTQYF
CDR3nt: TGTGCCATCAGTGCCCAGACTAGCGGGGGGGCGGATACGCAGTATTTT

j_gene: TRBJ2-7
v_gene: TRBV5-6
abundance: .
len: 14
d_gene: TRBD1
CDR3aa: CASSAGTGVYEQYF
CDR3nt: TGTGCCAGCAGCGCCGGGACAGGGGTCTACGAGCAGTACTTC

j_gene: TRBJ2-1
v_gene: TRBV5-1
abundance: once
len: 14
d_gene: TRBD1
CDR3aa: CASSEGTGFYEQFF
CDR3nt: TGCGCCAGCAGCGAGGGGACAGGGTTTTATGAGCAGTTCTTC

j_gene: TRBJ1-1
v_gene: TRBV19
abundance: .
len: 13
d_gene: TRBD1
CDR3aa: CASSSTGAPEAFF
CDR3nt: TGTGCCAGTAGTTCGACAGGGGCCCCTGAAGCTTTCTTT

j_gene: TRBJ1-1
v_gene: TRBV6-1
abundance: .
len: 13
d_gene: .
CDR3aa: CASTPRGNTEAFF
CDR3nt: TGTGCCAGCACCCCCAGGGGGAACACTGAAGCTTTCTTT

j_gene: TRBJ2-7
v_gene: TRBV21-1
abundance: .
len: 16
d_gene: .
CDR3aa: CASIGGGQGRSYEQYF
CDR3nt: TGTGCCAGCATCGGGGGGGGACAGGGGCGTTCCTACGAGCAGTACTTC

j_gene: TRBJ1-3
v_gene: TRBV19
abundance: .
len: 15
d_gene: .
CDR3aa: CASSMVGVSGNTIYF
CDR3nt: TGTGCCAGTAGTATGGTAGGCGTCTCTGGAAACACCATATATTTT

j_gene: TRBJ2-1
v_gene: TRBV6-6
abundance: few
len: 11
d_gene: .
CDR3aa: CASSLANEQFF
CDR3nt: TGTGCCAGCAGTCTAGCCAATGAGCAGTTCTTC

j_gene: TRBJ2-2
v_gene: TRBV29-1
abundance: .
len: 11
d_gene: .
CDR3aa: CSGGRPGELFF
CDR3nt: TGCAGCGGGGGCAGGCCCGGGGAGCTGTTTTTT

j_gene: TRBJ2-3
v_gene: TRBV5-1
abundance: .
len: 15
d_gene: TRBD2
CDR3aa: CASSPGLAGMDTQYF
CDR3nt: TGCGCCAGCAGCCCCGGACTAGCGGGAATGGATACGCAGTATTTT

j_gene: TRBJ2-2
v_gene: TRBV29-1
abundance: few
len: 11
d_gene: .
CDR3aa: CSGGASGELFF
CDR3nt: TGCAGCGGGGGAGCCTCCGGGGAGCTGTTTTTT

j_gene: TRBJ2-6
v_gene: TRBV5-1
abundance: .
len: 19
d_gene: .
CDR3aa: CASSFWSQRTLIGANVLTF
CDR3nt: TGCGCCAGCAGTTTCTGGTCCCAACGAACTTTAATTGGGGCCAACGTCCTGACTTTC

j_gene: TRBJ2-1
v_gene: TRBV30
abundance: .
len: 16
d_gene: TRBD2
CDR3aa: CAWSVPRLALGNEQFF
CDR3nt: TGTGCCTGGAGTGTCCCTAGACTAGCGTTAGGTAATGAGCAGTTCTTC

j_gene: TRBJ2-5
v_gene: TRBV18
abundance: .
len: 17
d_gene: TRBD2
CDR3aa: CASSPLVGGLVSETQYF
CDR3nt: TGTGCCAGCTCACCACTGGTCGGCGGACTAGTCTCGGAGACCCAGTACTTC

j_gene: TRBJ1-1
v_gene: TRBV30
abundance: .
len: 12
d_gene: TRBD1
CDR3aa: CAWTGGTTEAFF
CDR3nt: TGTGCCTGGACAGGGGGAACGACTGAAGCTTTCTTT

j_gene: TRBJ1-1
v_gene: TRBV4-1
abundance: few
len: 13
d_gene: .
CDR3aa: CASSQSQGFEAFF
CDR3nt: TGCGCCAGCAGCCAATCTCAGGGGTTCGAAGCTTTCTTT

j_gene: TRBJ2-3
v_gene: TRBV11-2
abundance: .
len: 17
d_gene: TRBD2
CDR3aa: CASSPELAGASTDTQYF
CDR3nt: TGTGCCAGCAGCCCCGAACTAGCGGGAGCTAGCACAGATACGCAGTATTTT

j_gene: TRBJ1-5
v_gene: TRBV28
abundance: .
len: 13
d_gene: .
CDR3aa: CASSLDIGWPQHF
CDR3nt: TGTGCCAGCAGTCTCGACATAGGTTGGCCCCAGCATTTT

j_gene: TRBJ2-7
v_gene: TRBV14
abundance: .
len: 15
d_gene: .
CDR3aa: CASSQNQGPTYEQYF
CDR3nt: TGTGCCAGCAGCCAGAACCAGGGGCCCACCTACGAGCAGTACTTC

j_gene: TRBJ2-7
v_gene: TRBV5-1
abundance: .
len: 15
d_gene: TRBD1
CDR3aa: CASSGYRDRGHEQYF
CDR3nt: TGCGCCAGTAGCGGCTACCGGGACAGGGGCCACGAGCAGTACTTC

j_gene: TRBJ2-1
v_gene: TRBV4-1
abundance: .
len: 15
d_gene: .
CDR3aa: CASSGRVAGGDEQFF
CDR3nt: TGCGCCAGCAGCGGTCGGGTGGCAGGAGGGGATGAGCAGTTCTTC

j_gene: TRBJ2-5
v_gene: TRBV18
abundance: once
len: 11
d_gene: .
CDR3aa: CASSLKDFQYF
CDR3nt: TGTGCCAGCTCCCTCAAGGACTTCCAGTACTTC

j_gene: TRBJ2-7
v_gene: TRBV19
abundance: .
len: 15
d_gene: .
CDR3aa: CASSIILGDPREQYF
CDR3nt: TGTGCCAGTAGTATCATCTTAGGGGACCCTAGGGAGCAGTACTTC

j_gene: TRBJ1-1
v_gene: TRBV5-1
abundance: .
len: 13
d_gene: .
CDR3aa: CASSLGGNTEAFF
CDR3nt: TGCGCCAGCAGCTTGGGGGGAAACACTGAAGCTTTCTTT

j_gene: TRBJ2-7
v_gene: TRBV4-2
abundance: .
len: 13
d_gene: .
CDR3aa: CVSSQGFPDEQYF
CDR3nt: TGTGTCAGCAGCCAAGGGTTTCCGGACGAGCAGTATTTC

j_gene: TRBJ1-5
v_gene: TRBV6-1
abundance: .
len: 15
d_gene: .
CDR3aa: CASSLDRNSNQPQHF
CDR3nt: TGTGCCAGCAGCTTGGACAGAAATAGCAATCAGCCCCAGCATTTT

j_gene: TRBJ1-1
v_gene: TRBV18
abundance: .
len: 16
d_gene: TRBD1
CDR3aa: CASSLGQGRANTEAFF
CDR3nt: TGTGCCAGCTCACTCGGACAGGGTAGAGCGAACACTGAAGCTTTCTTT

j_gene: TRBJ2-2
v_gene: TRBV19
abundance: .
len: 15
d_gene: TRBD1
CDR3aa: CASSWTGSSTGELFF
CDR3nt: TGTGCCAGTAGCTGGACAGGGTCGTCCACCGGGGAGCTGTTTTTT

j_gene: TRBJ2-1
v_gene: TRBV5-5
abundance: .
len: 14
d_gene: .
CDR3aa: CASSPRVSYNEQFF
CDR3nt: TGTGCCAGCAGCCCGCGGGTGTCCTACAATGAGCAGTTCTTC

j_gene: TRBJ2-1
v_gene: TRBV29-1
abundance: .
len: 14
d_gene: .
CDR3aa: CSVYDSSIQNEQFF
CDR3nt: TGCAGCGTCTACGACAGCTCCATACAAAATGAGCAGTTCTTC

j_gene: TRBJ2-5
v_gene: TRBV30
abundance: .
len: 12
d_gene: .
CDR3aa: CAWSHRGETQYF
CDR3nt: TGTGCCTGGTCTCATAGGGGGGAGACCCAGTACTTC

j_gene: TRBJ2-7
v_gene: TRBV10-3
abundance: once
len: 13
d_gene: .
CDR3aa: CAISESVAYEQYF
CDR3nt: TGTGCCATCAGTGAGTCGGTAGCTTACGAGCAGTACTTC

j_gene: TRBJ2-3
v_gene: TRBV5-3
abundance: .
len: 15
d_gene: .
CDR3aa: CARSFGRRRTDTQYF
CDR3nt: TGTGCCAGAAGCTTCGGGCGGAGACGCACAGATACGCAGTATTTT

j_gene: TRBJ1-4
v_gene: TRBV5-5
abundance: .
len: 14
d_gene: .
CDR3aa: CASSLAPSDEKLFF
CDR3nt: TGTGCCAGCAGCTTGGCACCGTCCGATGAAAAACTGTTTTTT

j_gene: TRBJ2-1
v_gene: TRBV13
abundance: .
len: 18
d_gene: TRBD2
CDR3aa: CASSGELAGGPPFDEQFF
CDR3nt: TGTGCCAGCAGCGGTGAACTAGCGGGAGGGCCCCCCTTTGATGAGCAGTTCTTC

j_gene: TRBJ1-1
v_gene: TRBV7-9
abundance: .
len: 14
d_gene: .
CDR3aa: CASSLTGGHTEAFF
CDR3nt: TGTGCCAGCAGCCTCACGGGTGGGCACACTGAAGCTTTCTTT

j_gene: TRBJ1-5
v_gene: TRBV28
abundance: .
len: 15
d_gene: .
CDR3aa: CASSLFSRFNQPQHF
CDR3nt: TGTGCCAGCAGTTTATTTAGTCGGTTCAATCAGCCCCAGCATTTT

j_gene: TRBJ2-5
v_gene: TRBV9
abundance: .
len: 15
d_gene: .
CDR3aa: CASSPSPRVLETQYF
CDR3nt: TGTGCCAGCAGCCCCTCTCCCAGGGTGCTGGAGACCCAGTACTTC

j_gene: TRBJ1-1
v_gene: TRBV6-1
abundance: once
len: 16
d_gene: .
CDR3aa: CASSDWESSLNTEAFF
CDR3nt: TGTGCCAGCAGTGATTGGGAGTCCTCCTTGAACACTGAAGCTTTCTTT

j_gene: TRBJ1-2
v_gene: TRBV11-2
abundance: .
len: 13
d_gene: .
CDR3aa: CASSGGGGDGYTF
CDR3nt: TGTGCCAGCAGCGGCGGGGGAGGAGATGGCTACACCTTC

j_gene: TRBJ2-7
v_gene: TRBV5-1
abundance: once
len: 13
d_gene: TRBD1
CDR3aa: CASSKGQGNEQYF
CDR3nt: TGCGCCAGCAGCAAGGGACAGGGAAACGAGCAGTACTTC

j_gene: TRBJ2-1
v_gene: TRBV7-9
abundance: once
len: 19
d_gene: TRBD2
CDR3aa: CASSLGLAGGSLSYNEQFF
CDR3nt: TGTGCCAGCAGCTTGGGGCTAGCGGGGGGATCTCTGTCCTACAATGAGCAGTTCTTC

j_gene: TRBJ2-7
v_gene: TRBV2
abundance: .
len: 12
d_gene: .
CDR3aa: CASSDLSYEQYF
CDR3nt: TGTGCCAGCAGTGACCTATCCTACGAGCAGTACTTC

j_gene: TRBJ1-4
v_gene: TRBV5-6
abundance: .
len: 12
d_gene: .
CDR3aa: CASSLRREKLFF
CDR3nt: TGTGCCAGCAGCTTGAGGAGGGAAAAACTGTTTTTT

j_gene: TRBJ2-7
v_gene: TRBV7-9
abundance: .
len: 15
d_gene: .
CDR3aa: CASSLGGFSAAEQYF
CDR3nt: TGTGCCAGCAGCCTAGGCGGGTTTAGCGCGGCCGAGCAGTACTTC

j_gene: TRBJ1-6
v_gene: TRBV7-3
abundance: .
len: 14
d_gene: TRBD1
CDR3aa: CASSPGTVDSPLHF
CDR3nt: TGTGCCAGCAGCCCGGGGACAGTAGATTCACCCCTCCACTTT

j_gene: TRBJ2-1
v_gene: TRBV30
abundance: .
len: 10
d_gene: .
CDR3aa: CAWKVGEQFF
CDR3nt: TGTGCCTGGAAGGTGGGTGAGCAGTTCTTC

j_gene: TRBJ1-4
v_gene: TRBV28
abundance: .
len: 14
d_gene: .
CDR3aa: CASSFKGVGEKLFF
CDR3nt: TGTGCCAGCAGTTTTAAGGGAGTTGGGGAAAAACTGTTTTTT

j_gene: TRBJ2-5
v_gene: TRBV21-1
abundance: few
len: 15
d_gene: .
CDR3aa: CASSKVTAYQETQYF
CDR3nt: TGTGCCAGCAGCAAAGTAACAGCGTACCAAGAGACCCAGTACTTC

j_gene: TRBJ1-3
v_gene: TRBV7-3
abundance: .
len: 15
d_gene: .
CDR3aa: CASSPQTGAGNTIYF
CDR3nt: TGTGCCAGCAGCCCCCAGACAGGTGCTGGAAACACCATATATTTT

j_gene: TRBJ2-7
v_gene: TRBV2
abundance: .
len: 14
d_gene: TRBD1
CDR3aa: CASTTGQGTYEQYF
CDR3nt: TGTGCCAGCACCACGGGACAGGGTACGTACGAGCAGTACTTC

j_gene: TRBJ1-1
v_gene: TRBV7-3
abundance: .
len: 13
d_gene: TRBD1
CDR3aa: CASSIKGATEAFF
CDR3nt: TGTGCCAGCAGCATCAAGGGGGCCACTGAAGCTTTCTTT

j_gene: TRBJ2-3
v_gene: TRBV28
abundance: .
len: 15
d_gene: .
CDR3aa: CASSFRDFYTDTQYF
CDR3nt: TGTGCCAGCAGTTTTCGGGACTTTTACACAGATACGCAGTATTTT

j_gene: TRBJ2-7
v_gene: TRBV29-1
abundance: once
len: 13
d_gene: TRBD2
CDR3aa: CSVLTSWAYEQYF
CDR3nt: TGCAGCGTCCTGACTAGCTGGGCCTACGAGCAGTACTTC

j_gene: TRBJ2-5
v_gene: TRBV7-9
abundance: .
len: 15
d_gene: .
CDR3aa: CASTGTNPDQETQYF
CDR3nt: TGTGCCAGCACCGGGACAAATCCGGACCAAGAGACCCAGTACTTC